The rows below give T cell receptor beta chains drawn from one sample of a study of T-cell reconstitution after alpha-beta-depleted transplantation in children. TCRdb processed the PCR reads anew with MiXCR; each CDR3 protein has one entry. The sample holds roughly 570,000 distinct CDR3 sequences, 25% to 30% seen once. The sample in question was PBMCs, obtained before TCRalphabeta/CD19-depleted stem cell transplant. The source is a boy under three years old with Wiskott-Aldrich syndrome, due to receive a stem cell transplant. CDR3s include the opening cysteine and the closing phenylalanine or tryptophan. D genes are given only for firm matches. The size entry is marked missing in some rows and otherwise reads once, few, many or a size class.

v_gene	j_gene	abundance	d_gene	CDR3aa	CDR3nt
TRBV12-3/TRBV12-4	TRBJ2-7	few	-	CASSLGAKPTYEQYF	TGTGCCAGCAGTTTAGGGGCAAAACCAACCTACGAGCAGTACTTC
TRBV12-3/TRBV12-4	TRBJ2-7	few	-	CASSLTGAAIYEQYF	TGTGCCAGCAGTTTAACGGGGGCAGCTATCTACGAGCAGTACTTC
TRBV7-9	TRBJ2-5	-	-	CASSFYGQREETQYF	TGTGCCAGCAGCTTCTATGGACAGAGGGAAGAGACCCAGTACTTC
TRBV12-3/TRBV12-4	TRBJ2-1	-	TRBD2	CASSLVTSGTNEQFF	TGTGCCAGCAGTTTAGTGACTAGCGGGACAAATGAGCAGTTCTTC
TRBV5-1	TRBJ1-2	-	TRBD1	CASSFTGDYGYTF	TGCGCCAGCAGTTTCACAGGGGACTATGGCTACACCTTC
TRBV25-1	TRBJ1-4	-	-	CASSDRRTNEKLFF	TGTGCCAGCAGTGACCGACGGACTAATGAAAAACTGTTTTTT
TRBV2	TRBJ2-3	-	-	CASSPLSHTDTQYF	TGTGCCAGCAGTCCTCTGAGCCACACAGATACGCAGTATTTT
TRBV6-5	TRBJ1-2	-	-	CASSYQPRTYGYTF	TGTGCCAGCAGTTACCAGCCCAGGACCTATGGCTACACCTTC
TRBV15	TRBJ2-3	-	-	CATSLDLGGNTQYF	TGTGCCACCAGCTTGGATCTAGGGGGGAATACGCAGTATTTT
TRBV28	TRBJ2-7	few	-	CASSPLGGLSYEQYF	TGTGCCAGCAGCCCCTTAGGGGGACTCTCCTACGAGCAGTACTTC
TRBV30	TRBJ1-2	-	-	CAWSDTTNYGYTF	TGTGCCTGGAGTGACACCACTAACTATGGCTACACCTTC
TRBV10-3	TRBJ2-5	-	TRBD2	CAINPSGQETQYF	TGTGCCATCAATCCTAGCGGCCAAGAGACCCAGTACTTC
TRBV5-1	TRBJ2-7	few	TRBD1	CASSCCGTGGKEQYF	TGCGCCAGCAGCTGCTGCGGGACAGGGGGGAAAGAGCAGTACTTC
TRBV6-1	TRBJ1-5	few	-	CASSQQGGRNQPQHF	TGTGCCAGCAGTCAACAGGGCGGTCGCAATCAGCCCCAGCATTTT
TRBV6-1	TRBJ2-7	-	-	CASSETAYEQYF	TGTGCCAGCAGTGAGACCGCCTATGAGCAGTACTTC
TRBV5-1	TRBJ1-6	-	-	CASSAHGDSTNSPLHF	TGCGCCAGCAGCGCCCATGGGGATTCAACCAATTCACCCCTCCACTTT
TRBV28	TRBJ2-7	-	-	CASSFPMAVEQYF	TGTGCCAGCAGTTTCCCCATGGCGGTAGAGCAGTACTTC
TRBV5-1	TRBJ1-3	-	-	CASSLGQYSGNTIYF	TGCGCCAGCAGCTTGGGACAGTACTCTGGAAACACCATATATTTT
TRBV5-1	TRBJ2-5	few	-	CASSLDRTQETQYF	TGCGCCAGCAGCTTGGACAGGACCCAAGAGACCCAGTACTTC
TRBV12-3/TRBV12-4	TRBJ2-5	-	-	CASSPLTRGETQYF	TGTGCCAGCAGTCCCCTGACTAGAGGAGAGACCCAGTACTTC
TRBV5-5	TRBJ1-5	-	-	CASSLVDGPHPQHF	TGTGCCAGCAGCTTGGTGGACGGTCCTCATCCCCAGCATTTT
TRBV7-6	TRBJ1-6	once	TRBD1	CASAKSDRGRSPLHF	TGTGCCAGCGCTAAATCCGACAGGGGGCGTTCACCCCTCCACTTT
TRBV21-1	TRBJ2-5	-	-	CASSGAVETQYF	TGTGCCAGCTCAGGGGCGGTGGAGACCCAGTACTTC
TRBV28	TRBJ2-3	few	-	CATATVYGTDTQYF	TGTGCCACCGCGACGGTTTATGGCACAGATACGCAGTATTTT
TRBV5-1	TRBJ2-6	-	TRBD1	CASSPRGIAGANGLTF	TGCGCCAGCAGCCCCAGGGGGATAGCTGGGGCCAACGGCCTGACTTTC
TRBV10-3	TRBJ2-7	-	-	CAISDYINYEQYF	TGTGCCATCAGTGATTACATAAACTACGAGCAGTACTTC
TRBV20-1	TRBJ2-7	few	TRBD2	CSATRGSSYEQYF	TGCAGTGCTACTCGCGGGAGCTCCTACGAGCAGTACTTC
TRBV11-2	TRBJ2-5	-	-	CASSLKAAHQSWETQYF	TGTGCCAGCAGCTTAAAAGCCGCACATCAAAGCTGGGAGACCCAGTACTTC
TRBV27	TRBJ2-1	-	-	CASRREWTYNEQFF	TGTGCCAGCAGAAGGGAGTGGACCTACAATGAGCAGTTCTTC
TRBV25-1	TRBJ2-2	-	-	CASSEWGAWSTGELFF	TGTGCCAGCAGTGAATGGGGGGCGTGGTCCACCGGGGAGCTGTTTTTT
TRBV19	TRBJ2-5	-	-	CASSMSGSGETQYF	TGTGCCAGTAGTATGTCCGGGAGTGGAGAGACCCAGTACTTC
TRBV5-1	TRBJ2-5	few	-	CASSLGARVIRESETQYF	TGCGCCAGCAGCTTGGGCGCCAGGGTGATCCGCGAATCTGAGACCCAGTACTTC
TRBV5-1	TRBJ2-3	few	-	CASSLGLGSGTDTQYF	TGCGCCAGCAGCTTGGGATTGGGGTCGGGCACAGATACGCAGTATTTT
TRBV5-1	TRBJ2-7	-	-	CASSLNGDPYEQYF	TGCGCCAGCAGCTTGAACGGGGACCCCTACGAGCAGTACTTC
TRBV5-1	TRBJ2-7	-	TRBD2	CASSPGLGYEQYF	TGCGCCAGCAGCCCCGGACTAGGCTACGAGCAGTACTTC
TRBV7-2	TRBJ2-1	-	TRBD2	CASSQGGAGGYNEQFF	TGTGCCAGCAGCCAGGGGGGAGCGGGGGGTTACAATGAGCAGTTCTTC
TRBV7-2	TRBJ2-3	many	-	CASRRGTSTDTQYF	TGTGCCAGCAGACGGGGAACTAGCACAGATACGCAGTATTTT
TRBV5-1	TRBJ2-1	-	-	CASSLVGLLTYNEQFF	TGCGCCAGCAGCTTGGTGGGCCTCCTAACCTACAATGAGCAGTTCTTC
TRBV28	TRBJ2-5	-	-	CASSNPETQYF	TGTGCCAGCAGCAACCCTGAGACCCAGTACTTC
TRBV29-1	TRBJ1-2	once	-	CSLDHGYTF	TGCAGCCTAGACCATGGCTACACCTTC
TRBV24-1	TRBJ2-1	-	TRBD1	CATSGIHRDRGGNEQFF	TGTGCCACCAGTGGAATCCACCGGGACAGGGGGGGAAATGAGCAGTTCTTC
TRBV12-3/TRBV12-4	TRBJ2-3	-	-	CASGSWGDTQYF	TGTGCCAGCGGTTCGTGGGGGGATACGCAGTATTTT
TRBV7-9	TRBJ1-4	few	-	CASSPGSGANEKLFF	TGTGCCAGCAGCCCCGGCAGCGGGGCTAATGAAAAACTGTTTTTT
TRBV5-1	TRBJ2-1	-	-	CASSLGVGWSNEQFF	TGCGCCAGCAGCTTGGGGGTTGGATGGTCCAATGAGCAGTTCTTC
TRBV20-1	TRBJ1-2	-	TRBD1	CSARGLTGHGYTF	TGCAGTGCTAGAGGGTTGACAGGGCATGGCTACACCTTC
TRBV20-1	TRBJ1-2	-	TRBD1	CSAQGAANYGYTF	TGCAGTGCCCAGGGGGCTGCTAACTATGGCTACACCTTC
TRBV30	TRBJ1-6	few	-	CAWSLSRLNSPLHF	TGTGCCTGGAGTCTTTCTCGTCTTAATTCACCCCTCCACTTT
TRBV18	TRBJ1-1	-	TRBD1	CASSPPTGGNTEAFF	TGTGCCAGCTCACCACCGACAGGGGGTAACACTGAAGCTTTCTTT
TRBV20-1	TRBJ2-7	-	TRBD2	CSARSGTSGRGEQYF	TGCAGTGCTAGAAGCGGGACTAGCGGGAGGGGGGAGCAGTACTTC
TRBV20-1	TRBJ1-1	-	-	CSASIGIMNTEAFF	TGCAGTGCTAGTATAGGGATCATGAACACTGAAGCTTTCTTT
TRBV27	TRBJ2-7	-	TRBD2	CASSLTPGSGSSYEQYF	TGTGCCAGCAGTTTGACCCCGGGGAGCGGGAGCTCCTACGAGCAGTACTTC
TRBV6-5	TRBJ1-1	-	TRBD1	CASRGDSWSTEAFF	TGTGCCAGCAGAGGGGACAGTTGGAGCACTGAAGCTTTCTTT